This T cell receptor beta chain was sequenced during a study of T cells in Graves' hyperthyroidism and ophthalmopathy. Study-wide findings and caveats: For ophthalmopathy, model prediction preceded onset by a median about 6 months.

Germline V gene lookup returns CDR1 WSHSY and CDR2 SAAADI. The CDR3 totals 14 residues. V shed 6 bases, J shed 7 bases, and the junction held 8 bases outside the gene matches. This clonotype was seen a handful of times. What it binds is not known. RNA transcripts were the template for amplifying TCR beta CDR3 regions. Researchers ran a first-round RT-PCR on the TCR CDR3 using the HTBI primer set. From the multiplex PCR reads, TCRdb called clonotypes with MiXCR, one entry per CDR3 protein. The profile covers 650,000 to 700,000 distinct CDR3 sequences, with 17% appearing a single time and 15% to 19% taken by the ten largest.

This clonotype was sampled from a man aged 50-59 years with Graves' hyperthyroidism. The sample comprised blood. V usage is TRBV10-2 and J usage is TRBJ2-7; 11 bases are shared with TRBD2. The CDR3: CASRLAGEIGEQYF. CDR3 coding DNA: TGCGCCAGCAGACTAGCGGGAGAGATAGGGGAGCAGTACTTC.